The entry below gives a single T cell receptor beta chain sequence along with its context. The antigen remains undetermined. These data belong to a study of cytomegalovirus exposure and HLA in healthy donors. The study, taken as a whole, reports: Some TCR beta chains (around 160 of them) were listed as cytomegalovirus-associated.

Here immunoSEQ multiplex PCR was the method, and the copy in TCRdb shows in-frame clones only, minus some. This table has more than 85,000 clones, 88% appearing once. Germline V CDR1 and CDR2: MDHEN, SYDVKM. The CDR3 has 15 residues. Between the trimmed V and J ends, which lost 3 bases and 0 bases, there was a span of 9 bases. The donors were members of the validation cohort comprising some 130 subjects, separate from the approximately 670-subject first cohort. The clonotype originates from a woman between 18 and 29 years old in good health and CMV-seronegative. The chain is built from TRBV28 and TRBJ1-3, with D perhaps TRBD1 (5 bases). Sequencing used PBMCs. DNA for the CDR3: TGTGCCAGCAGTTTCCAGGGCTCCTCTGGAAACACCATATATTTT. Protein: CASSFQGSSGNTIYF.